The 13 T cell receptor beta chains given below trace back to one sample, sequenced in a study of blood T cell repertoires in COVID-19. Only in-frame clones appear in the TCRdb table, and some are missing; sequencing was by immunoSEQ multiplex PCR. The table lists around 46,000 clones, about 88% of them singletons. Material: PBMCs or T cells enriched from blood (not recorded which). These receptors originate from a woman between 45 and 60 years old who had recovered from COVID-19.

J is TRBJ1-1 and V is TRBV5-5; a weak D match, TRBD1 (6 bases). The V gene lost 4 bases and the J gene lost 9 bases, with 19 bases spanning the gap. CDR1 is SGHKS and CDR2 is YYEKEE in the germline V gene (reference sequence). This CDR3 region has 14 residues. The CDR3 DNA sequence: TGTGCCAGCAGCCTAAGACAGGCCCCGACTAAAGCTTTCTTT. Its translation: CASSLRQAPTKAFF.

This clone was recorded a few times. CDR3 sequence (DNA): TGTGCCAGCAGTTTATCGGCTAGCTCCTACAATGAGCAGTTCTTC. Translation gives CASSLSASSYNEQFF. This chain uses TRBV27 with TRBJ2-1; D gene uncertain. CDR3 length: 15 amino acids. V was clipped by 0 bases and J by 0 bases, with 6 bases between them. Germline V gene data show CDR1 as MNHEY and CDR2 as SMNVEV (reference sequence).

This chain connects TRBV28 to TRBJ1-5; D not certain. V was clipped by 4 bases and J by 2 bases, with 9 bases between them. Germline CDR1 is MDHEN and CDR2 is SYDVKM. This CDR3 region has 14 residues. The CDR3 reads CASSYSDGNQPQHF. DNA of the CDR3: TGTGCCAGCAGTTACTCCGATGGCAATCAGCCCCAGCATTTT.

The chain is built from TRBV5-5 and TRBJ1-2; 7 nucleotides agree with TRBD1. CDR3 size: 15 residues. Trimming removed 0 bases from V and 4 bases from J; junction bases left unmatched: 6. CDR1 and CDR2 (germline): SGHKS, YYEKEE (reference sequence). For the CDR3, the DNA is TGTGCCAGCAGCTTGGGGCAGGGGGAGGCCTATGGCTACACCTTC. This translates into CASSLGQGEAYGYTF.

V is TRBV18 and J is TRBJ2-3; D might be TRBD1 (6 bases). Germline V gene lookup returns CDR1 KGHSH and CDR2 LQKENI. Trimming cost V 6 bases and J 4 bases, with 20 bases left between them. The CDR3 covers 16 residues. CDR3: CASSLTGGSDADTQYF. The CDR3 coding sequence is TGTGCCAGCTCCCTTACTGGGGGCAGTGACGCAGATACGCAGTATTTT.

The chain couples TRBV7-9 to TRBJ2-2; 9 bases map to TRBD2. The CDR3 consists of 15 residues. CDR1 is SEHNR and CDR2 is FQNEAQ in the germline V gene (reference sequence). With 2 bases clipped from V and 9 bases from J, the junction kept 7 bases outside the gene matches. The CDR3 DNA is TGTGCCAGCAGCTTACCTAGCGGGACGCGACGGGAGCTGTTTTTT. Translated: CASSLPSGTRRELFF. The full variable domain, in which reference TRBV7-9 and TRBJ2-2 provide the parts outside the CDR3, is DTGVSQNPRHKITKRGQNVTFRCDPISEHNRLYWYRQTLGQGPEFLTYFQNEAQLEKSRLLSDRFSAERPKGSFSTLEIQRTEQGDSAMYLCASSLPSGTRRELFFGEGSRLTVL.

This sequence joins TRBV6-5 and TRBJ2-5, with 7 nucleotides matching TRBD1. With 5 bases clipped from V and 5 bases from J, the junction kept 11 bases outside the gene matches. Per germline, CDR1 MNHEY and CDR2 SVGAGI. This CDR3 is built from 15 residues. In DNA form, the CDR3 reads TGTGCCAGCAGTCCCCGACAGGGCCGGGTGGAGACCCAGTACTTC. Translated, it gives CASSPRQGRVETQYF.

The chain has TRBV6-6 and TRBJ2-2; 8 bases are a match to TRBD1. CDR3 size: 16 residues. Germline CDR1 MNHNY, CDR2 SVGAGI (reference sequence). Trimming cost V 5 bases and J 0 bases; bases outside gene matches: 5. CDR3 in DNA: TGTGCCAGCAGTAACGTACAGGGGGCGAACACCGGGGAGCTGTTTTTT. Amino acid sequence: CASSNVQGANTGELFF.

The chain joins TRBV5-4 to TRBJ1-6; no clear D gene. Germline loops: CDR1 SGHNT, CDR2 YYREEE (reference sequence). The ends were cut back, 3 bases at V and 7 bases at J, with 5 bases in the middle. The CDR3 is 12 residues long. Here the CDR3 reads CASSSLNSPLHF. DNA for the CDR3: TGTGCCAGCAGCTCTCTGAATTCACCCCTCCACTTT.

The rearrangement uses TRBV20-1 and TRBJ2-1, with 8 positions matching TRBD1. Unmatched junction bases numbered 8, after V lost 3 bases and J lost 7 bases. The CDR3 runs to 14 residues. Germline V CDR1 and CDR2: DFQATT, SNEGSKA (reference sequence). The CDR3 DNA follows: TGCAGTGCTAGTAGGTACAGGGGGATGAATGAGCAGTTCTTC. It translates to CSASRYRGMNEQFF.

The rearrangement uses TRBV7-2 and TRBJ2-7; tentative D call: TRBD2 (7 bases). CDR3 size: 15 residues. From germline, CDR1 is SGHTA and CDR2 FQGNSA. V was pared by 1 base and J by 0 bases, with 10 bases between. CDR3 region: CASSLDGGPSYEQYF. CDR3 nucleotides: TGTGCCAGCAGCTTAGACGGGGGGCCCTCCTACGAGCAGTACTTC.

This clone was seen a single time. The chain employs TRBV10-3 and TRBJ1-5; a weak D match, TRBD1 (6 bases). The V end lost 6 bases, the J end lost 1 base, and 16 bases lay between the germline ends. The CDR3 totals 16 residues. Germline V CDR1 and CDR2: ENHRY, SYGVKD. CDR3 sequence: CAISGQLTGSNQPQHF. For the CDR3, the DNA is TGTGCCATCAGCGGTCAACTTACAGGGAGCAATCAGCCCCAGCATTTT.

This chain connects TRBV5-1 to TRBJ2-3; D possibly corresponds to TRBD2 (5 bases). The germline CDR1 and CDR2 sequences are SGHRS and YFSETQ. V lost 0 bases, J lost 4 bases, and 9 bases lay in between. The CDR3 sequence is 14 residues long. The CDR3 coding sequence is TGCGCCAGCAGCTTGGAAGGGAGTCCAGATACGCAGTATTTT. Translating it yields CASSLEGSPDTQYF. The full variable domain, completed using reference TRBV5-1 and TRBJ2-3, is KAGVTQTPRYLIKTRGQQVTLSCSPISGHRSVSWYQQTPGQGLQFLFEYFSETQRNKGNFPGRFSGRQFSNSRSEMNVSTLELGDSALYLCASSLEGSPDTQYFGPGTRLTVL.